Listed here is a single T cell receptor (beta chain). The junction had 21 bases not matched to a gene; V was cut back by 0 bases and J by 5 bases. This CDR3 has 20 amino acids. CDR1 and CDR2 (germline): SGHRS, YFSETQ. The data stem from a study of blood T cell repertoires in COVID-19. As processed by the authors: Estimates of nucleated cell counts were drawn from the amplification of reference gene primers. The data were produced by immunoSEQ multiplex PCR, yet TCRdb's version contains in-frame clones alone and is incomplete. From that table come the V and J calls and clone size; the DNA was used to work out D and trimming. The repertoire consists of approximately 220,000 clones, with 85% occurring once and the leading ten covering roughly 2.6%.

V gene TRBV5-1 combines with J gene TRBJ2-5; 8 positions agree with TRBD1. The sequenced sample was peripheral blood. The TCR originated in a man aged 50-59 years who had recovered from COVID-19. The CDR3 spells CASSLGSQGAFSSGAETQYF. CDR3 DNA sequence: TGCGCCAGCAGCTTGGGTTCTCAGGGGGCGTTTTCAAGTGGGGCCGAGACCCAGTACTTC.